The 27 T cell receptor beta chains listed next were all sequenced from one sample in a study of T cell responses to AZD1222 COVID-19 vaccine. The assay was immunoSEQ multiplex PCR, and TCRdb's table has in-frame clones only and misses some. The data show approximately 110,000 clones, about nine tenths seen once. The sequences come from peripheral blood, collected on day 0 of AZD1222 vaccination. Every receptor here comes from an adult in good health.

This chain links TRBV7-9 with TRBJ1-2, with a weak D call TRBD1 (5 bases). Germline V lookup: CDR1 SEHNR, CDR2 FQNEAQ (reference sequence). CDR3 length: 13 amino acids. V was clipped by 2 bases and J by 2 bases, with 6 bases between them. The CDR3 DNA reads TGTGCCAGCAGCTTAAGGGGAAACTATGGCTACACCTTC. Its translation is CASSLRGNYGYTF.

The gene calls are TRBV13 and TRBJ1-4, with D possibly matching TRBD1 (5 bases). The CDR3 has 14 amino acids. Germline loops: CDR1 PRHDT, CDR2 FYEKMQ (reference sequence). Trimming stripped 2 bases from V and 6 bases from J, with 10 bases between. The CDR3 loop reads CASSLRAGYEKLFF. Written as DNA, the CDR3 is TGTGCCAGCAGCTTACGGGCAGGGTATGAAAAACTGTTTTTT. Together with reference TRBV13 and TRBJ1-4, the CDR3 gives the full variable domain: AAGVIQSPRHLIKEKRETATLKCYPIPRHDTVYWYQQGPGQDPQFLISFYEKMQSDKGSIPDRFSAQQFSDYHSELNMSSLELGDSALYFCASSLRAGYEKLFFGSGTQLSVL.

The J gene is TRBJ2-2, the V gene TRBV24-1; TRBD1 matches 7 bases. J was trimmed by 1 base and V by 4 bases; bases with no gene match: 8. The CDR3 has 17 amino acids. Germline-derived CDR1 and CDR2 are KGHDR and SFDVKD. CDR3 sequence reads: CATSESPRTGNTGELFF. For the CDR3, the DNA is TGTGCCACCAGTGAGTCCCCCCGGACAGGGAACACCGGGGAGCTGTTTTTT.

The rearrangement joins TRBV18 to TRBJ1-5; 8 bases agree with TRBD1. Trimming at V came to 3 bases and at J to 3 bases, leaving 7 bases not matched to a gene. The CDR3 covers 16 residues. The germline V gene encodes CDR1 KGHSH and CDR2 LQKENI. The CDR3 reads CASSPTGTGINQPQHF. In DNA, the CDR3 is TGTGCCAGCTCACCGACCGGGACAGGTATCAATCAGCCCCAGCATTTT.

The chain recombines TRBV7-9 with TRBJ1-2, with a weak D call TRBD1 (6 bases). Germline V gives CDR1 SEHNR, CDR2 FQNEAQ (reference sequence). The CDR3 has 17 amino acids. V shed 5 bases and J shed 3 bases, with 22 bases lying between them. CDR3: CASSRSGAGWQDYGYTF. The DNA of the CDR3 is TGTGCCAGCAGCCGATCAGGGGCTGGATGGCAGGACTATGGCTACACCTTC.

This chain joins TRBV6-5 and TRBJ1-1; TRBD1 aligns across 7 bases. This CDR3 is 15 amino acids long. J lost 0 bases, V lost 3 bases, and 4 bases had no gene match. Germline V gene sequence: CDR1 MNHEY, CDR2 SVGAGI. This chain's CDR3 is CASSYYRGMNTEAFF. CDR3 coding DNA: TGTGCCAGCAGTTATTACAGGGGAATGAACACTGAAGCTTTCTTT.

The rearrangement uses TRBV12-3 or TRBV12-4 and TRBJ1-2; D might be TRBD1 (6 bases). CDR3 length: 12 amino acids. The V end lost 8 bases, the J end lost 3 bases, and 10 bases lay between the germline ends. CDR3 nucleotide sequence: TGTGCCAGCTGGGGGCAGTACTATGGCTACACCTTC. This codes for CASWGQYYGYTF.

The V call is TRBV4-3, the J call TRBJ1-2; 7 nucleotides match TRBD1. This CDR3 has 14 amino acids. In germline, CDR1 is LGHNA, CDR2 YSLEER. With 4 bases clipped from V and 6 bases from J, the junction kept 8 bases outside the gene matches. CDR3 amino acids: CASSPTDREDGYTF. The CDR3 DNA reads TGCGCCAGCAGCCCCACCGACAGGGAAGATGGCTACACCTTC.

The chain carries TRBV19 and TRBJ1-2, with 7 bases that match TRBD1. This CDR3 is 13 amino acids long. J lost 6 bases, V lost 3 bases, and 4 bases had no gene match. Germline V gene lookup returns CDR1 LNHDA and CDR2 SQIVND (reference sequence). As DNA, the CDR3 is TGTGCCAGTAGTATTGAGGGGGCGGATGGCTACACCTTC. It yields the protein CASSIEGADGYTF.

To note about this clone: The same CDR3 is also encoded by other DNA sequences in this sample. V is TRBV15 and J is TRBJ2-7, with D possibly TRBD1 on 6 matching bases. V lost 0 bases and J lost 3, with 6 bases in between. The CDR3 covers 13 residues. Germline V gene sequence: CDR1 LNHNV, CDR2 YYDKDF (reference sequence). The CDR3 DNA reads TGTGCCACCAGCAGAGACAGGGGCTACGAGCAGTACTTC. It translates to CATSRDRGYEQYF.

The chain joins TRBV25-1 to TRBJ2-3; 9 bases map to TRBD2. CDR3 length: 16 residues. Per germline, CDR1 MGHDK and CDR2 SYGVNS. Germline trimming cut 3 bases from V and 0 bases from J; bases unmatched to any gene: 4. The CDR3 region has the DNA TGTGCCAGCAGTGAGGGGACTAGCCCTAGCACAGATACGCAGTATTTT. This sequence encodes CASSEGTSPSTDTQYF.

V and J are TRBV9 and TRBJ1-1; D remains ambiguous. This CDR3 has 15 amino acids. Germline assignment: CDR1 SGDLS and CDR2 YYNGEE. V shed 0 bases and J shed 3 bases, with 12 bases lying between them. The CDR3 DNA is TGTGCCAGCAGCGTAGCCCCTCGAAGGGACACTGAAGCTTTCTTT. It yields the protein CASSVAPRRDTEAFF.

The rearrangement links TRBV11-2 to TRBJ1-1, with TRBD1 matching 7 bases. The V and J ends lost 4 bases and 5 bases, in that order; junction bases with no gene match: 16. Germline V gene lookup returns CDR1 SGHAT and CDR2 FQNNGV. The CDR3 is 17 amino acids. This CDR3 is CASSYRGQGKGKTEAFF. The CDR3 nucleotides are TGTGCCAGCAGCTATAGGGGGCAGGGCAAGGGGAAGACTGAAGCTTTCTTT.

The chain recombines TRBV5-1 with TRBJ2-5; the D call may be TRBD1 or TRBD2 (6 bases each). Deletions cut 1 base from V and 5 bases from J, with 15 bases between. The CDR3 runs to 15 residues. In germline, CDR1 is SGHRS, CDR2 YFSETQ. The DNA of the CDR3 is TGCGCCAGCAGCTTGTACGGGGGCAGGGAGGAGACCCAGTACTTC. Its protein is CASSLYGGREETQYF.

In this sample, this clone turned up once. The V call is TRBV18, the J call TRBJ1-1, with D possibly TRBD1 on 5 matching bases. The V gene's germline CDR1 is KGHSH and CDR2 LQKENI. The CDR3 runs 15 residues. V was trimmed by 0 bases and J by 1 base, leaving 9 bases between them. The DNA of the CDR3 is TGTGCCAGCTCACCACCGTGGGGCGGGAACACTGAAGCTTTCTTT. As protein: CASSPPWGGNTEAFF.

In DNA, the CDR3 is TGTGCCAGCAGCTTGGGCCCGGGACCCCAGTACTTC. It codes for CASSLGPGPQYF. This chain connects TRBV7-9 to TRBJ2-5, with D perhaps assigned TRBD1 or TRBD2 (5 bases each). The CDR3 extends over 12 amino acids. Trimming took 3 bases from V and 9 from J, leaving 11 bases between them. Germline V gene data show CDR1 as SEHNR and CDR2 as FQNEAQ (reference sequence). The full variable domain, its missing parts supplied by reference TRBV7-9 and TRBJ2-5, is DTGVSQNPRHKITKRGQNVTFRCDPISEHNRLYWYRQTLGQGPEFLTYFQNEAQLEKSRLLSDRFSAERPKGSFSTLEIQRTEQGDSAMYLCASSLGPGPQYFGPGTRLLVL.

This chain links TRBV3-1 (or the pseudogene TRBV3-2) with TRBJ1-2; D might be TRBD1 (6 bases). V was trimmed by 1 base and J by 11 bases, leaving 11 bases between them. CDR1 and CDR2 from the germline V gene are LGHDT and YNNKEL (reference sequence). There are 12 residues in the CDR3. This CDR3 reads CASSQASTGYTF. As DNA, the CDR3 is TGTGCCAGCAGCCAAGCCTCCACAGGGTACACCTTC.

In nucleotides, the CDR3 is TGCGCCAGCAGCACCGTAGGGACTAGCGGGGGCTACAATGAGCAGTTCTTC. It encodes CASSTVGTSGGYNEQFF. The chain recombines TRBV5-1 with TRBJ2-1; 14 bases line up with TRBD2. CDR3 length: 17 amino acids. Germline loops: CDR1 SGHRS, CDR2 YFSETQ. The ends lost 4 bases at V and 3 bases at J; junction bases unmatched: 6.

This sequence joins TRBV11-2 and TRBJ1-5; D not certain. CDR1 is SGHAT and CDR2 is FQNNGV in the germline V gene. With 1 base removed from V and 2 bases from J, the gap between germline ends came to 9 bases. This CDR3 comprises 15 residues. The chain's CDR3 is CASSLAGYGNQPQHF. The CDR3 DNA sequence: TGTGCCAGCAGCTTAGCCGGGTACGGCAATCAGCCCCAGCATTTT. Complete variable domain (other parts from reference TRBV11-2 and TRBJ1-5): EAGVAQSPRYKIIEKRQSVAFWCNPISGHATLYWYQQILGQGPKLLIQFQNNGVVDDSQLPKDRFSAERLKGVDSTLKIQPAKLEDSAVYLCASSLAGYGNQPQHFGDGTRLSIL.

The chain joins TRBV2 to TRBJ1-2; tentatively, D is TRBD1 (5 bases). CDR3 size: 17 residues. Trimming pared 1 base from V and 7 bases from J, leaving 22 bases between. Germline assignment: CDR1 SNHLY and CDR2 FYNNEI. The CDR3 nucleotides are TGTGCCAGCAGTGAAGAGGCAGGGTGGGTCGGGAGTGGTGGCTACACCTTC. This gives the protein CASSEEAGWVGSGGYTF.

The V and J genes are TRBV4-1 and TRBJ2-2; D is possibly TRBD2 (5 bases). The CDR3 runs to 16 residues. V dropped 4 bases and J dropped 3 bases, with 15 bases sitting between them. Germline CDR1 is MGHRA and CDR2 is YSYEKL. The CDR3 bases are TGCGCCAGCAGCCCGCACCGACTACCCTACACCGGGGAGCTGTTTTTT. Its protein is CASSPHRLPYTGELFF.

The chain joins TRBV19 to TRBJ1-5, with TRBD1 matching over 9 bases. The CDR3 consists of 15 residues. Germline CDR1 and CDR2: LNHDA and SQIVND (reference sequence). The V segment lost 10 bases and the J segment 2 bases; nucleotides outside the gene matches: 9. This CDR3 is CATRGTGYGNQPQHF. The CDR3 DNA is TGTGCCACCCGAGGGACAGGGTATGGCAATCAGCCCCAGCATTTT.

This sequence joins TRBV2 and TRBJ2-5, with TRBD2 matching over 13 bases. The J segment lost 9 bases and the V segment lost 6 bases, leaving 19 bases of the junction unmatched. This CDR3 has 18 amino acids. Germline V gives CDR1 SNHLY, CDR2 FYNNEI. The chain's CDR3 is CASSPSYGLAGVLGAQYF. CDR3 nucleotides: TGTGCCAGCAGCCCCTCCTATGGACTAGCGGGGGTCCTAGGGGCCCAGTACTTC.

The chain combines TRBV27 with TRBJ2-3, with D unclear. The germline gives CDR1 MNHEY, CDR2 SMNVEV (reference sequence). This CDR3 comprises 14 residues. V was clipped by 2 bases and J by 2 bases, with 8 bases between them. The CDR3 sequence is CASSLNLNTDTQYF. For the CDR3, the DNA is TGTGCCAGCAGTTTAAATTTAAACACAGATACGCAGTATTTT.

The V and J genes are TRBV7-9 and TRBJ2-1; 10 bases align to TRBD1. With 3 bases clipped from V and 4 bases from J, the junction kept 0 bases outside the gene matches. This CDR3 contains 14 residues. Germline V CDR1 and CDR2: SEHNR, FQNEAQ (reference sequence). The DNA for the CDR3 is TGTGCCAGCAGCTTGGGACAGGGGTACAATGAGCAGTTCTTC. This codes for CASSLGQGYNEQFF.

As concerns this clone: The sample holds other DNA sequences that translate to the same CDR3. The chain is built from TRBV3-1 (or the pseudogene TRBV3-2) and TRBJ2-3; 10 bases are shared with TRBD2. The germline CDR1 and CDR2 sequences are LGHDT and YNNKEL (reference sequence). Trimming at V came to 5 bases and at J to 0 bases, leaving 2 bases not matched to a gene. There are 15 residues in the CDR3. The CDR3 loop reads CASSSSGGSTDTQYF. CDR3 nucleotide sequence: TGTGCCAGCAGCTCTAGCGGGGGAAGCACAGATACGCAGTATTTT.

The chain links TRBV7-9 to TRBJ2-1, with 10 bases matching TRBD2. After removal of 7 bases from V and 10 bases from J, the junction contained 7 bases not matched to a gene. The CDR3 contains 13 residues. From germline, CDR1 is SEHNR and CDR2 FQNEAQ (reference sequence). CDR3 nucleotide sequence: TGTGCCAGCATAGCGGGGGGCACCACAGAGCAGTTCTTC. Its translation is CASIAGGTTEQFF.